Listed here are 32 T cell receptor beta chains from one sample, sequenced in a study of blood T cell repertoires in COVID-19 (dated by TCRdb to between 2020 and 2021). The library was generated by the immunoSEQ multiplex PCR assay. TCRdb limited this immuneACCESS table to in-frame rearrangements with V and J called. A share of clones is missing; checked studies link under half to unresolved V genes, and the rest is unexplained. Present in this sample are about 73,000 clones, just over 90% of which were seen just once. Under 6.5% of the sample goes to the ten largest clones. Specimen: peripheral blood. Source of these receptors: a woman aged 18-35 years with acute or convalescent COVID-19.

The chain has TRBV5-6 and TRBJ1-5; TRBD1 agrees at 7 bases. Trimming took 0 bases from V and 4 from J; bases not matched to a gene: 1. The CDR3 contains 14 residues. Germline V lookup: CDR1 SGHDT, CDR2 YYEEEE. CDR3 nucleotides: TGTGCCAGCAGCTTGGGGACAGGTAATCAGCCCCAGCATTTT. The encoded protein is CASSLGTGNQPQHF.

The chain is built from TRBV5-4 and TRBJ2-3, with TRBD2 as a possible D gene (6 bases). Germline V CDR1 and CDR2: SGHNT, YYREEE (reference sequence). The CDR3 length is 13 residues. The V and J ends lost 5 bases and 4 bases respectively, with 11 bases between them. The CDR3 loop is CASSSTGADTQYF. DNA of the CDR3: TGTGCCAGCAGTTCTACGGGGGCAGATACGCAGTATTTT. Supplemented by reference TRBV5-4 and TRBJ2-3, the full variable domain reads ETGVTQSPTHLIKTRGQQVTLRCSSQSGHNTVSWYQQALGQGPQFIFQYYREEENGRGNFPPRFSGLQFPNYSSELNVNALELDDSALYLCASSSTGADTQYFGPGTRLTVL.

V gene TRBV12-3 or TRBV12-4 combines with J gene TRBJ1-5; D gene ambiguous. The CDR3 runs to 13 residues. V lost 3 bases and J 6 bases, leaving 9 bases between the germline ends. The CDR3 DNA is TGTGCCAGCAGTTTGGACGAGGGTCAGCCCCAGCATTTT. This gives the protein CASSLDEGQPQHF.

The chain employs TRBV7-8 and TRBJ1-5; D is ambiguous. Between the trimmed V and J ends, which lost 5 bases and 4 bases, there was a span of 9 bases. This CDR3 spans 13 amino acids. Germline loops: CDR1 SGHVS, CDR2 FQNEAQ. The DNA of the CDR3 is TGTGCCAGCAGCCGAGGAGTAAATCAGCCCCAGCATTTT. Residues: CASSRGVNQPQHF.

The CDR3 protein is CASSITGGVQPNSPLHF. The DNA for the CDR3 is TGTGCCAGCAGCATAACAGGGGGCGTACAACCAAATTCACCCCTCCACTTT. V is TRBV5-4 and J is TRBJ1-6, with 9 positions matching TRBD1. Germline V gives CDR1 SGHNT, CDR2 YYREEE (reference sequence). V shed 4 bases and J 7 bases; nucleotides not matched to a gene: 12. The CDR3 extends over 17 amino acids.

This chain links TRBV5-1 with TRBJ1-4; 11 bases are a match to TRBD1. The ends lost 0 bases at V and 6 bases at J; junction bases unmatched: 7. The CDR3 has 17 residues. Germline V lookup: CDR1 SGHRS, CDR2 YFSETQ. The CDR3 coding sequence is TGCGCCAGCAGCTTGGTCGCCCGGGACAGGGGGTATGAAAAACTGTTTTTT. Translating it yields CASSLVARDRGYEKLFF.

The chain uses TRBV6-1 and TRBJ1-2, with TRBD1 matching 8 bases. The CDR3 has 15 amino acids. Germline V gene lookup returns CDR1 MNHNS and CDR2 SASEGT. V was pared by 2 bases and J by 2 bases, with 4 bases of the junction left unmatched. DNA of the CDR3: TGTGCCAGCAGTGAATATCCAGGGGGCAACTATGGCTACACCTTC. As protein: CASSEYPGGNYGYTF.

Only one count was recorded for this clone. The genes are TRBV4-1 and TRBJ2-3; 9 bases line up with TRBD2. The ends lost 2 bases at V and 3 bases at J; junction bases unmatched: 3. This CDR3 region has 15 residues. Looked up from germline, CDR1 is MGHRA and CDR2 is YSYEKL. CDR3 region: CASSQTGLATDTQYF. Written as DNA, the CDR3 is TGCGCCAGCAGCCAAACGGGACTAGCAACAGATACGCAGTATTTT.

V gene TRBV11-3 combines with J gene TRBJ1-2; TRBD1 is a possible D gene (6 bases). The germline CDR1 and CDR2 sequences are SGHNT and YENEEA. The CDR3 runs 16 residues. With 2 bases removed from V and 0 bases from J, the gap between germline ends came to 13 bases. The CDR3 loop is CASSLKRGTSNYGYTF. The CDR3 nucleotides are TGTGCCAGCAGCTTAAAAAGGGGGACATCTAACTATGGCTACACCTTC.

This clone was seen once. The J gene is TRBJ1-1, the V gene TRBV15; the match to TRBD1 covers 11 bases. From germline, CDR1 is LNHNV and CDR2 YYDKDF (reference sequence). This CDR3 is 18 amino acids long. V trimming: 3 bases; J trimming: 5 bases; junction bases outside the gene matches: 14. Here the CDR3 DNA reads TGTGCCACCAGCAGGGGGACAGGGGGACTCTTGGGTGGGACTGAAGCTTTCTTT. The encoded protein is CATSRGTGGLLGGTEAFF.

This rearrangement joins TRBV7-2 to TRBJ2-2; 11 nucleotides line up with TRBD2. Germline V gives CDR1 SGHTA, CDR2 FQGNSA. The V gene end was trimmed by 3 bases and the J gene end by 7 bases; junction bases not matched to a gene: 4. The CDR3 consists of 15 residues. DNA for the CDR3: TGTGCCAGCAGCTTGGATCTAGCGGGAGGCGGGGAGCTGTTTTTT. Translating it yields CASSLDLAGGGELFF.

This clone was picked up a small number of times. V and J are TRBV6-1 and TRBJ1-1; TRBD1 matches 11 bases. J lost 5 bases, V lost 3 bases, and 11 bases had no gene match. Per germline, CDR1 MNHNS and CDR2 SASEGT. The CDR3 is 17 amino acids. CDR3 DNA: TGTGCCAGCAGTGATCCCCGAGGGGACAGGGGGAAGACTGAAGCTTTCTTT. Translation: CASSDPRGDRGKTEAFF.

The chain employs TRBV7-2 and TRBJ1-1, with no clear D. The CDR3 totals 13 residues. Deletions cut 5 bases from V and 1 base from J, with 8 bases between. The germline V gene has CDR1 SGHTA and CDR2 FQGNSA. The CDR3 DNA follows: TGTGCCAGCAGCCTTCATAGGAACACTGAAGCTTTCTTT. Amino acids: CASSLHRNTEAFF.

The chain links TRBV30 to TRBJ2-3, with 8 bases matching TRBD2. Trimming removed 4 bases from V and 6 bases from J; junction bases left unmatched: 12. Germline CDR1 reads GTSNPN; CDR2 reads SVGIG (reference sequence). The CDR3 covers 15 residues. In DNA, the CDR3 is TGTGCCTGGATGGACGGACTAGCACTTTTGGATACGCAGTATTTT. The encoded protein is CAWMDGLALLDTQYF.

The chain recombines TRBV29-1 with TRBJ2-7, with 13 bases matching TRBD2. There are 15 residues in the CDR3. With 7 bases clipped from V and 7 bases from J, the junction kept 13 bases outside the gene matches. Germline assignment: CDR1 SQVTM and CDR2 ANQGSEA. Here the CDR3 DNA reads TGCAGCGCTATGTCCGGGACTAGCGGGACGCGGGAGCAGTACTTC. Translated: CSAMSGTSGTREQYF.

The chain joins TRBV28 to TRBJ1-2; D possibly corresponds to TRBD1 (5 bases). CDR1 and CDR2 from the germline V gene are MDHEN and SYDVKM. The CDR3 contains 15 residues. The germline V and J ends were trimmed by 3 bases and 3 bases, with 14 bases remaining between them. For the CDR3, the DNA is TGTGCCAGCAGTTTTTTGTTGACAGCCTACTATGGCTACACCTTC. As protein: CASSFLLTAYYGYTF.

The rearrangement links TRBV28 to TRBJ1-2; a possible D gene is TRBD1 (5 bases). The CDR3 is 16 amino acids. The germline CDR1 and CDR2 sequences are MDHEN and SYDVKM. V lost 5 bases to trimming and J lost 6 bases, with 22 bases between them. The CDR3 protein is CASSHYQGYGGHGYTF. In DNA form, the CDR3 reads TGTGCCAGCAGTCATTACCAGGGTTACGGGGGACATGGCTACACCTTC.

This clone has only a few counts. The chain recombines TRBV4-1 with TRBJ2-2; 9 bases fit TRBD2. Losses at the gene ends were 2 bases for V and 4 bases for J; bases not matched to a gene: 8. The CDR3 spans 17 residues. Germline assignment: CDR1 MGHRA and CDR2 YSYEKL. The CDR3 region has the DNA TGCGCCAGCAGCCAAAGCCCTAGCGGGACGGGCACCGGGGAGCTGTTTTTT. As protein: CASSQSPSGTGTGELFF.

The chain recombines TRBV7-8 with TRBJ1-1, with D perhaps TRBD1 (5 bases). This CDR3 has 14 residues. Per germline, CDR1 SGHVS and CDR2 FQNEAQ. V gave up 5 bases and J gave up 0 bases, with 10 bases separating them. The CDR3 coding sequence is TGTGCCAGCAGCCAAGGGGCCCTGAACACTGAAGCTTTCTTT. Its translation: CASSQGALNTEAFF. The full variable domain, in which reference TRBV7-8 and TRBJ1-1 provide the parts outside the CDR3, is GAGVSQSPRYKVAKRGQDVALRCDPISGHVSLFWYQQALGQGPEFLTYFQNEAQLDKSGLPSDRFFAERPEGSVSTLKIQRTQQEDSAVYLCASSQGALNTEAFFGQGTRLTVV.

V usage is TRBV11-2 and J usage is TRBJ1-1; TRBD1 might be the D (5 bases). The germline V and J ends were trimmed by 5 bases and 4 bases, with 20 bases remaining between them. The germline V gene has CDR1 SGHAT and CDR2 FQNNGV. CDR3 length equals 16 residues. CDR3 sequence: CASSPNNRRRGTEAFF. The CDR3 DNA reads TGTGCCAGCAGCCCCAATAACAGGAGGAGGGGCACTGAAGCTTTCTTT.

This rearrangement joins TRBV4-3 to TRBJ2-7; TRBD2 matches 14 bases. Per the germline V gene, CDR1 is LGHNA and CDR2 is YSLEER. J lost 1 base, V lost 4 bases, and 3 bases had no gene match. This CDR3 spans 16 amino acids. The CDR3 coding sequence is TGCGCCAGCAGCCCGGGGACTAGCGGGAGATCCTACGAGCAGTACTTC. It is translated as CASSPGTSGRSYEQYF.

The chain carries TRBV4-1 and TRBJ2-3; 7 bases match TRBD1. Germline V lookup: CDR1 MGHRA, CDR2 YSYEKL. The CDR3 loop spans 15 amino acids. Trimming cost V 3 bases and J 1 base; bases outside gene matches: 4. The CDR3 here is CASSHRQGGTDTQYF. In DNA, the CDR3 is TGCGCCAGCAGCCACAGACAGGGAGGCACAGATACGCAGTATTTT.

The V gene is TRBV28, the J gene TRBJ1-1; D ambiguous. Trimming cost V 6 bases and J 4 bases, with 12 bases left between them. The CDR3 extends over 13 amino acids. CDR1 and CDR2 from the germline V gene are MDHEN and SYDVKM. CDR3 loop: CASSLTPFTEAFF. As DNA, the CDR3 is TGTGCCAGCAGCCTAACCCCGTTCACTGAAGCTTTCTTT.

This chain connects TRBV18 to TRBJ2-7; 8 bases fit TRBD1. V trimming: 2 bases; J trimming: 6 bases; junction bases outside the gene matches: 6. Per the germline V gene, CDR1 is KGHSH and CDR2 is LQKENI. The length of the CDR3 is 14 residues. The CDR3 DNA follows: TGTGCCAGCTCACCAGGCGGACAGGGACGCGAGCAGTACTTC. This translates into CASSPGGQGREQYF.

The chain couples TRBV5-6 to TRBJ1-6; 7 positions agree with TRBD1. The CDR3 runs to 15 residues. CDR1 and CDR2 from the germline V gene are SGHDT and YYEEEE. The V segment lost 0 bases and the J segment 7 bases; nucleotides outside the gene matches: 4. The CDR3 region is CASSLGQGRNSPLHF. DNA for the CDR3: TGTGCCAGCAGCTTGGGACAGGGTAGGAATTCACCCCTCCACTTT.

The chain links TRBV3-1 (or the pseudogene TRBV3-2) to TRBJ1-1; tentatively, D is TRBD1 (6 bases). The CDR3 sequence is 16 residues long. V gave up 0 bases and J gave up 0 bases, with 11 bases separating them. Per germline, CDR1 LGHDT and CDR2 YNNKEL (reference sequence). The CDR3 sequence: CASSQEGGDLNTEAFF. The CDR3 coding sequence is TGTGCCAGCAGCCAAGAAGGGGGGGACTTGAACACTGAAGCTTTCTTT.

J is TRBJ2-1 and V is TRBV4-3; possibly TRBD2 for D (5 bases). Germline V gives CDR1 LGHNA, CDR2 YSLEER. The CDR3 is 17 residues long. V lost 3 bases and J 2 bases, leaving 17 bases between the germline ends. CDR3 DNA: TGCGCCAGCAGCCAGGAATCGACTATCGGGGCCTACAATGAGCAGTTCTTC. Translating gives CASSQESTIGAYNEQFF.

This clone has a handful of counts. The rearrangement joins TRBV19 to TRBJ1-2; possibly TRBD1 for D (5 bases). With 5 bases removed from V and 6 bases from J, the gap between germline ends came to 22 bases. This CDR3 comprises 16 residues. Germline V gives CDR1 LNHDA, CDR2 SQIVND (reference sequence). The CDR3 DNA reads as TGTGCCAGTAGTCAACCAAGGGGCAGGGTAGACGATGGCTACACCTTC. This encodes CASSQPRGRVDDGYTF.

This sequence joins TRBV11-2 and TRBJ2-2; possibly TRBD1 for D (6 bases). The V and J ends lost 5 bases and 6 bases respectively, with 16 bases between them. CDR3 length: 15 residues. Germline-derived CDR1 and CDR2 are SGHAT and FQNNGV. The CDR3, as DNA: TGTGCCAGCAGCCTCCGACAGGAGGTAGCCGGGGAGCTGTTTTTT. It yields the protein CASSLRQEVAGELFF.

In this sample, this clone turned up once. This chain joins TRBV19 and TRBJ2-3; 8 bases line up with TRBD1. Losses at the gene ends were 4 bases for V and 0 bases for J; bases not matched to a gene: 6. CDR1 and CDR2 from the germline V gene are LNHDA and SQIVND (reference sequence). The length of the CDR3 is 16 residues. The chain's CDR3 is CASSTGRQGSTDTQYF. CDR3 DNA sequence: TGTGCCAGTAGTACCGGTCGACAGGGGAGCACAGATACGCAGTATTTT.

The chain links TRBV9 to TRBJ2-1; 9 bases fit TRBD2. CDR1 is SGDLS, CDR2 YYNGEE, per germline. The CDR3 totals 15 residues. The V and J ends lost 2 bases and 3 bases, in that order; junction bases with no gene match: 3. In DNA, the CDR3 is TGTGCCAGCAGCGTTAGCGGGAGTGACTACAATGAGCAGTTCTTC. Translated: CASSVSGSDYNEQFF.

This clone was seen a few times. The genes are TRBV7-9 and TRBJ2-2; the match to TRBD1 covers 7 bases. Per germline, CDR1 SEHNR and CDR2 FQNEAQ (reference sequence). The V gene end was trimmed by 4 bases and the J gene end by 5 bases; junction bases not matched to a gene: 7. This CDR3 is built from 15 residues. CDR3 sequence: CASSSTTGLTGELFF. CDR3 sequence (DNA): TGTGCCAGCAGCTCGACGACAGGGTTAACCGGGGAGCTGTTTTTT.